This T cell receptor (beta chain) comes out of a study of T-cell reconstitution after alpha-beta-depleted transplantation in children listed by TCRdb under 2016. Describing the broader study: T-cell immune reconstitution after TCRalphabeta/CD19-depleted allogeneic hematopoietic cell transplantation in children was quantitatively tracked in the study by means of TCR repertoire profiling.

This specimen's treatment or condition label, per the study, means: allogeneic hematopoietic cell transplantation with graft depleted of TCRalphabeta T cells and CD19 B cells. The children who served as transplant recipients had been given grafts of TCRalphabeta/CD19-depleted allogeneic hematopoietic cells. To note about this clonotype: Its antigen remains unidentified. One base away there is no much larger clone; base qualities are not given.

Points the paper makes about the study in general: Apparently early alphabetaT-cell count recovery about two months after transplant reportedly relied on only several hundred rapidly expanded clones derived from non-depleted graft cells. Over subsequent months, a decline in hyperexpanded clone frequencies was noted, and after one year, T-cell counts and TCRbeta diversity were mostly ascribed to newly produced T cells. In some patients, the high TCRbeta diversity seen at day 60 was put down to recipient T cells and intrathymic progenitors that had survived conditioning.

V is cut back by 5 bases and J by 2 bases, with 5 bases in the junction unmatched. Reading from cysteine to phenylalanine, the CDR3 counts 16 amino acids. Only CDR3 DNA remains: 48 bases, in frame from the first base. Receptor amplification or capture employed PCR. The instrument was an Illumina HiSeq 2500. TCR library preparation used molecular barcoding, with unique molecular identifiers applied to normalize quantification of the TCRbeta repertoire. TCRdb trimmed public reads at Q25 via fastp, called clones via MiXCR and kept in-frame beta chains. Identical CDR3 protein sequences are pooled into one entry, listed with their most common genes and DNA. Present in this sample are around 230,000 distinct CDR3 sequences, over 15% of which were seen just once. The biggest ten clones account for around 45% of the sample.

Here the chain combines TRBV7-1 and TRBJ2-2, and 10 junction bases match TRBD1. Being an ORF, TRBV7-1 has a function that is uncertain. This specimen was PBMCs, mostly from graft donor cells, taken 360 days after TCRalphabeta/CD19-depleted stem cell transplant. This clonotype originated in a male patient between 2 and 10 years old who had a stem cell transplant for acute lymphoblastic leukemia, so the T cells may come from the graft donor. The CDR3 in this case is CASSMDRGVNTGELFF. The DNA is TGTGCCAGCAGCATGGACAGGGGGGTCAACACCGGGGAGCTGTTTTTT.